This entry features one T cell receptor beta chain sequence. Its antigen is not known. This record comes from a study of CD8+ T cells in alopecia areata. Study-wide results and limits: Patients showed less clear TCR sequence sharing than mice, possibly partly because of HLA diversity. There were many expanded lesional clones persisting in scalp and blood during tofacitinib. Scalp sequencing also captures normal skin's resident alphabeta T cells.

V shed 6 bases and J shed 1 base, with 12 bases lying between them. Germline V gene sequence: CDR1 SQVTM, CDR2 ANQGSEA. This CDR3 has 13 residues. Sequencing templates came from extracted RNA that was reverse transcribed into cDNA. Here immunoSEQ multiplex PCR was the method, and the copy in TCRdb shows in-frame clones only, minus some. The table shows roughly 200,000 clones, with around 56% occurring only once. The treatment was: oral pan-JAK inhibitor, 5-10 mg twice daily. Punch biopsies of lesional scalp, plus peripheral blood, were taken from alopecia areata patients. The clonotype originates from a human donor with alopecia areata. Sample: CD4+ T cells sorted from blood, taken at week 4, from a patient treated with tofacitinib. V usage is TRBV29-1 and J usage is TRBJ2-5; D unresolved. The CDR3 sequence is CSVPQAVQETQYF. CDR3 coding DNA: TGCAGCGTCCCTCAGGCAGTCCAAGAGACCCAGTACTTC. Filled out from reference TRBV29-1 and TRBJ2-5, the complete variable domain reads SAVISQKPSRDICQRGTSLTIQCQVDSQVTMMFWYRQQPGQSLTLIATANQGSEATYESGFVIDKFPISRPNLTFSTLTVSNMSPEDSSIYLCSVPQAVQETQYFGPGTRLLVL.